A single sample is the source of the 13 T cell receptor beta chains below, sequenced in a study of chemoradiotherapy in HPV16-positive cancers. This table comes from immunoSEQ multiplex PCR, and its TCRdb copy is limited to in-frame clones, with some not included. The sample lists fewer than 30,000 clones, 94% occurring once. This specimen was acquired from a patient who underwent chemoradiotherapy. The receptors here all came from a human donor with HPV-associated anogenital cancer.

This clone was picked up a small number of times. The chain couples TRBV28 to TRBJ1-5, with 7 bases matching TRBD1. V lost 1 base and J lost 3; bases outside the gene matches: 9. CDR3 length: 17 residues. The germline V gene encodes CDR1 MDHEN and CDR2 SYDVKM. CDR3 loop: CASSLSSRGNLNQPQHF. DNA of the CDR3: TGTGCCAGCAGTTTATCGTCCAGGGGGAACCTCAATCAGCCCCAGCATTTT.

The chain links TRBV6-6 to TRBJ2-3, with 10 positions matching TRBD2. Germline V lookup: CDR1 MNHNY, CDR2 SVGAGI (reference sequence). V shed 4 bases and J 1 base; nucleotides not matched to a gene: 2. CDR3 size: 15 residues. CDR3 DNA sequence: TGTGCCAGCAGTTTTCTAGCGGGGGGCACAGATACGCAGTATTTT. This gives the protein CASSFLAGGTDTQYF.

The genes are TRBV19 and TRBJ1-3; no firm D call. V lost 7 bases and J lost 0, with 10 bases in between. Germline V CDR1 and CDR2: LNHDA, SQIVND (reference sequence). CDR3 length equals 14 residues. Written as DNA, the CDR3 is TGTGCCAGTACAGTATACGACTCTGGAAACACCATATATTTT. Its protein is CASTVYDSGNTIYF.

V gene TRBV2 combines with J gene TRBJ2-5; 9 bases are shared with TRBD1. The CDR3 has 12 residues. Germline values: CDR1 SNHLY, CDR2 FYNNEI. The trim removed 6 bases at V and 10 bases at J, leaving 6 bases unmatched. The CDR3 sequence: CASSETGGRQYF. CDR3 nucleotides: TGTGCCAGCAGCGAGACAGGGGGGCGCCAGTACTTC. The full variable domain, with the rest looked up from reference TRBV2 and TRBJ2-5, is EPEVTQTPSHQVTQMGQEVILRCVPISNHLYFYWYRQILGQKVEFLVSFYNNEISEKSEIFDDQFSVERPDGSNFTLKIRSTKLEDSAMYFCASSETGGRQYFGPGTRLLVL.

This clone was detected once. The chain employs TRBV27 and TRBJ2-2; 9 nucleotides match TRBD2. CDR1 is MNHEY, CDR2 SMNVEV, per germline (reference sequence). The CDR3 is made up of 16 amino acids. Trimming at V came to 1 base and at J to 5 bases, leaving 5 bases not matched to a gene. The CDR3 spells CASSLFTSGRTGELFF. The CDR3 coding sequence is TGTGCCAGCAGTTTATTTACCAGCGGGAGGACCGGGGAGCTGTTTTTT.

This chain connects TRBV5-1 to TRBJ1-1; 8 nucleotides line up with TRBD1. Trimming at V came to 2 bases and at J to 3 bases, leaving 3 bases not matched to a gene. Per germline, CDR1 SGHRS and CDR2 YFSETQ. This CDR3 has 14 amino acids. CDR3 residues: CASSLDRGYTEAFF. The CDR3 bases are TGCGCCAGCAGCTTAGACAGGGGCTACACTGAAGCTTTCTTT. The full variable domain, rest sourced from reference TRBV5-1 and TRBJ1-1, is KAGVTQTPRYLIKTRGQQVTLSCSPISGHRSVSWYQQTPGQGLQFLFEYFSETQRNKGNFPGRFSGRQFSNSRSEMNVSTLELGDSALYLCASSLDRGYTEAFFGQGTRLTVV.

The rearrangement links TRBV2 to TRBJ2-3; 9 nucleotides line up with TRBD1. Losses at the gene ends were 6 bases for V and 4 bases for J; bases not matched to a gene: 8. The CDR3 is made up of 15 amino acids. Per germline, CDR1 SNHLY and CDR2 FYNNEI. In DNA form, the CDR3 reads TGTGCCAGCAGCTTACAGGGGGCGGTAGCAGATACGCAGTATTTT. This translates into CASSLQGAVADTQYF.

The rearrangement uses TRBV9 and TRBJ1-4, with 7 bases fitting TRBD1. The V segment lost 5 bases and the J segment 4 bases; nucleotides outside the gene matches: 8. Germline assignment: CDR1 SGDLS and CDR2 YYNGEE. The CDR3 extends over 15 amino acids. CDR3 DNA sequence: TGTGCCAGCAGTGGTTACGGACAGGTTAATGAAAAACTGTTTTTT. Translating it yields CASSGYGQVNEKLFF.

This sequence joins TRBV28 and TRBJ2-3; D is unresolved. CDR3 length: 13 amino acids. Trimming took off 2 bases at V and 2 bases at J, with 5 bases between the two ends. CDR1 is MDHEN, CDR2 SYDVKM, per germline. CDR3 residues: CASSLQDTDTQYF. The DNA of the CDR3 is TGTGCCAGCAGTTTACAAGACACAGATACGCAGTATTTT.

The rearrangement uses TRBV7-2 and TRBJ1-1, with D possibly being TRBD1 (6 bases). The germline V gene encodes CDR1 SGHTA and CDR2 FQGNSA. Trimming shortened V by 2 bases and J by 5 bases, and 9 bases separated the two germline ends. The CDR3 spans 13 residues. CDR3 DNA sequence: TGTGCCAGCAGCTTAACAGGGCGGACTGAAGCTTTCTTT. Its protein is CASSLTGRTEAFF. Full variable domain (outside the CDR3, taken from reference TRBV7-2 and TRBJ1-1): GAGVSQSPSNKVTEKGKDVELRCDPISGHTALYWYRQSLGQGLEFLIYFQGNSAPDKSGLPSDRFSAERTGGSVSTLTIQRTQQEDSAVYLCASSLTGRTEAFFGQGTRLTVV.

V usage is TRBV2 and J usage is TRBJ1-3; D not resolved. The V gene's germline CDR1 is SNHLY and CDR2 FYNNEI. The CDR3 consists of 15 residues. Trimming removed 6 bases at V and 0 bases at J, with 12 bases between. CDR3 in amino acids: CASRRDPFSGNTIYF. The CDR3 DNA sequence: TGTGCCAGCAGGCGAGACCCATTCTCTGGAAACACCATATATTTT.

This sequence joins TRBV5-1 and TRBJ2-2; 11 nucleotides match TRBD1. The CDR3 has 17 amino acids. V was clipped by 5 bases and J by 5 bases; unmatched bases: 11. Germline values: CDR1 SGHRS, CDR2 YFSETQ. This chain's CDR3 is CASRPTTGTGGTGELFF. For the CDR3, the DNA is TGCGCCAGCAGACCCACTACCGGGACAGGGGGGACCGGGGAGCTGTTTTTT. The variable domain in full, with the rest retrieved from reference TRBV5-1 and TRBJ2-2, is KAGVTQTPRYLIKTRGQQVTLSCSPISGHRSVSWYQQTPGQGLQFLFEYFSETQRNKGNFPGRFSGRQFSNSRSEMNVSTLELGDSALYLCASRPTTGTGGTGELFFGEGSRLTVL.

The V call is TRBV7-9, the J call TRBJ1-1; 7 nucleotides agree with TRBD1. V trimming: 0 bases; J trimming: 0 bases; junction bases outside the gene matches: 7. CDR1 is SEHNR, CDR2 FQNEAQ, per germline (reference sequence). The length of the CDR3 is 17 residues. The CDR3 nucleotides read TGTGCCAGCAGCTTAGCACCAGGGGGGCACCTGAACACTGAAGCTTTCTTT. It yields the protein CASSLAPGGHLNTEAFF.